The next 19 T cell receptor beta chains were all read from a single sample in a study of cytomegalovirus exposure and HLA in healthy donors. The PCR was carried out with 60 Vbeta primers and 13 Jbeta primers. This table comes from immunoSEQ multiplex PCR, and its TCRdb copy is limited to in-frame clones, with some not included. Among about 170,000 clones listed, about 62% were seen once. Sequenced input: PBMCs. These receptors were obtained from a man aged 40-49 years in good health and CMV-seronegative.

CDR3 DNA sequence: TGTGCCAGCCGAGGCTCGGGGGCCAACGTCCTGACTTTC. Protein product: CASRGSGANVLTF. The chain uses TRBV6-5 and TRBJ2-6; D is ambiguous. V lost 8 bases to trimming and J lost 4 bases, with 9 bases between them. Germline V gives CDR1 MNHEY, CDR2 SVGAGI. The CDR3 is 13 amino acids.

V gene TRBV16 combines with J gene TRBJ1-1; D perhaps matches TRBD1 (6 bases). Trimming took 1 base from V and 1 from J, leaving 7 bases between them. CDR3 length: 14 residues. Germline-derived CDR1 and CDR2 are KGHSY and FQNENV. The CDR3 region is CASSQFRGNTEAFF. CDR3 nucleotide sequence: TGTGCCAGCAGCCAATTCAGGGGGAACACTGAAGCTTTCTTT.

Of note for this clone: In the same sample, other DNA sequences code for this CDR3. V gene TRBV6-5 combines with J gene TRBJ2-7, with 10 bases identical to TRBD1. Germline V gene sequence: CDR1 MNHEY, CDR2 SVGAGI. The CDR3 extends over 15 amino acids. V lost 2 bases and J lost 3; bases outside the gene matches: 4. As DNA, the CDR3 is TGTGCCAGCAGTTACAGGGACAGGGGTAGCTACGAGCAGTACTTC. It specifies CASSYRDRGSYEQYF.

J is TRBJ1-1 and V is TRBV5-5; D perhaps matches TRBD1 (5 bases). The CDR3 is made up of 13 amino acids. CDR1 is SGHKS, CDR2 YYEKEE, per germline (reference sequence). Trimming pared 3 bases from V and 0 bases from J, leaving 6 bases between. In DNA form, the CDR3 reads TGTGCCAGCAGCTCCAGGGTGAACACTGAAGCTTTCTTT. Encoded protein: CASSSRVNTEAFF.

The chain links TRBV6-1 to TRBJ1-5; 8 bases are shared with TRBD1. Germline V CDR1 and CDR2: MNHNS, SASEGT. With V trimmed by 4 bases and J by 5 bases, 1 base remained unmatched. This CDR3 comprises 13 residues. In DNA form, the CDR3 reads TGTGCCAGCAGTGGACAGGGGTATCAGCCCCAGCATTTT. Its translation is CASSGQGYQPQHF.

V is TRBV6-4 and J is TRBJ2-1; TRBD1 matches at 7 bases. The CDR3 totals 15 residues. Trimming removed 0 bases from V and 7 bases from J; junction bases left unmatched: 6. Germline V CDR1 and CDR2: MRHNA, SNTAGT. The CDR3 sequence: CASSDSWTGFNEQFF. The CDR3 nucleotides read TGTGCCAGCAGTGACTCATGGACAGGCTTTAATGAGCAGTTCTTC.

The CDR3 DNA sequence: TGCGCCAGCAGCGCGCGGACAGGAGACACAGATACGCAGTATTTT. Amino acids: CASSARTGDTDTQYF. The J gene is TRBJ2-3, the V gene TRBV5-1; the match to TRBD1 covers 7 bases. This CDR3 contains 15 residues. Germline loops: CDR1 SGHRS, CDR2 YFSETQ. The ends lost 4 bases at V and 2 bases at J; junction bases unmatched: 7.

V and J are TRBV21-1 and TRBJ2-7; the D call of TRBD2 is as the table states it, not checked on the DNA. TRBV21-1 is given as a pseudogene. The CDR3 is made up of 16 amino acids. CDR3 bases: TGTGCCAGCAGCCTTAGACTAGCGGGAGTACTCCACGAGCAGTACTTC. Amino acid sequence: CASSLRLAGVLHEQYF.

This clone was seen only a few times. The identical CDR3 is also encoded by other nucleotide sequences in the sample. The genes are TRBV5-1 and TRBJ2-1; 10 nucleotides match TRBD2. The J segment lost 4 bases and the V segment lost 3 bases, leaving 4 bases of the junction unmatched. The CDR3 spans 15 residues. Per germline, CDR1 SGHRS and CDR2 YFSETQ. The CDR3 nucleotides are TGCGCCAGCAGCTCCACTAGCGGGGCTTACAATGAGCAGTTCTTC. Its protein is CASSSTSGAYNEQFF.

This clone was detected only once. The chain links TRBV28 to TRBJ1-5, with 7 bases identical to TRBD1. V shed 4 bases, J shed 4 bases, and the junction held 10 bases outside the gene matches. Germline values: CDR1 MDHEN, CDR2 SYDVKM. The CDR3 loop spans 16 amino acids. The CDR3 bases are TGTGCCAGCAGTTCCCGCCAGACAGGGCGGAATCAGCCCCAGCATTTT. This codes for CASSSRQTGRNQPQHF.

For this clone: A junction end diverges from the germline sequence, so it may reflect a read error. The V and J genes are TRBV5-1 and TRBJ1-5; no clear D. CDR1 and CDR2 from the germline V gene are SGHRS and YFSETQ. The CDR3 sequence is 14 residues long. CDR3 loop: CASSLARGNQPRHF. The CDR3 bases are TGCGCCAGCAGCTTGGCAAGAGGCAATCAGCCCCGGCATTTT.

This clone was counted only a few times. J is TRBJ2-2 and V is TRBV7-2; D not resolved. V dropped 7 bases and J dropped 1 base, with 4 bases sitting between them. The CDR3 covers 12 residues. The germline V gene encodes CDR1 SGHTA and CDR2 FQGNSA. The CDR3 DNA reads as TGTGCCAGCAAGCTGAACACCGGGGAGCTGTTTTTT. Translating gives CASKLNTGELFF.

CDR3 coding DNA: TGTGCCAGCAGTTCCCCTAGCGGGGGGGGTACAGATACGCAGTATTTT. It codes for CASSSPSGGGTDTQYF. The chain is built from TRBV27 and TRBJ2-3; 12 nucleotides align to TRBD2. Germline V gene sequence: CDR1 MNHEY, CDR2 SMNVEV (reference sequence). V lost 4 bases, J lost 3 bases, and 5 bases stayed unmatched. This CDR3 contains 16 residues.

In its sample, this clone was seen a few times. The chain links TRBV19 to TRBJ2-3; no clear D gene. The CDR3 contains 13 residues. V lost 5 bases to trimming and J lost 2 bases, with 8 bases between them. The V gene's germline CDR1 is LNHDA and CDR2 SQIVND (reference sequence). This chain's CDR3 is CASSGQDTDTQYF. In DNA form, the CDR3 reads TGTGCCAGTAGTGGCCAGGACACAGATACGCAGTATTTT.

J is TRBJ2-5 and V is TRBV28, with D hard to call. Trimming left V 5 bases short and J 1 base short, with 5 bases between. The CDR3 has 12 residues. Germline CDR1 is MDHEN and CDR2 is SYDVKM. CDR3 coding DNA: TGTGCCAGCAGTCCACTCCAAGAGACCCAGTACTTC. This encodes CASSPLQETQYF.

The chain combines TRBV5-1 with TRBJ2-1, with 10 bases identical to TRBD1. The CDR3 runs to 15 residues. CDR1 and CDR2 from the germline V gene are SGHRS and YFSETQ. The junction had 6 bases not matched to a gene; V was cut back by 5 bases and J by 4 bases. The CDR3 loop is CASSPGQGRYNEQFF. The DNA of the CDR3 is TGCGCCAGCAGTCCGGGACAGGGGCGATACAATGAGCAGTTCTTC.

This clone turned up a few times. This chain joins TRBV6-1 and TRBJ1-5; possible D gene TRBD1, 5 bases. This CDR3 is built from 13 residues. Germline V gene lookup returns CDR1 MNHNS and CDR2 SASEGT. V lost 8 bases to trimming and J lost 5 bases, with 13 bases between them. The CDR3: CASQAGYDQPQHF. The DNA for the CDR3 is TGTGCCAGCCAAGCAGGGTACGATCAGCCCCAGCATTTT.

The chain recombines TRBV27 with TRBJ1-2; TRBD1 aligns across 7 bases. CDR1 is MNHEY, CDR2 SMNVEV, per germline (reference sequence). The J segment lost 0 bases and the V segment lost 5 bases, leaving 0 bases of the junction unmatched. The CDR3 totals 13 residues. CDR3 coding DNA: TGTGCCAGCAGTAGGGGGCCTAACTATGGCTACACCTTC. Its translation is CASSRGPNYGYTF.

The chain uses TRBV15 and TRBJ1-5; perhaps TRBD1 as D (6 bases). CDR3 size: 15 residues. Germline lookup yields CDR1 LNHNV and CDR2 YYDKDF (reference sequence). Trimming took off 4 bases at V and 7 bases at J, with 17 bases between the two ends. As DNA, the CDR3 is TGTGCCACCAGCATCTTAGGGGGGGTCGACCAGCCCCAGCATTTT. It specifies CATSILGGVDQPQHF. Filled out from reference TRBV15 and TRBJ1-5, the complete variable domain reads DAMVIQNPRYQVTQFGKPVTLSCSQTLNHNVMYWYQQKSSQAPKLLFHYYDKDFNNEADTPDNFQSRRPNTSFCFLDIRSPGLGDTAMYLCATSILGGVDQPQHFGDGTRLSIL.